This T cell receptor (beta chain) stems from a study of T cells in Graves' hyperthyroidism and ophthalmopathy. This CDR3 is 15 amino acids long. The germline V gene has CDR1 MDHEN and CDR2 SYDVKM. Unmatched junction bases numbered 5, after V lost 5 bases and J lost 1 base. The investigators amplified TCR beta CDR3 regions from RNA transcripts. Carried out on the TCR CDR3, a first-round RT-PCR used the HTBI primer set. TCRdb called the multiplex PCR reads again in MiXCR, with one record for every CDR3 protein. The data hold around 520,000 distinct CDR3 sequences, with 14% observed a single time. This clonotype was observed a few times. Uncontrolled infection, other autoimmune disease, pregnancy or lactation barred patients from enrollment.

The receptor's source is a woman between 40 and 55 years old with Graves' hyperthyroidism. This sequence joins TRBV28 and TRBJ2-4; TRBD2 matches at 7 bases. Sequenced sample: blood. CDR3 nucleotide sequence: TGTGCCAGCAGTCCCGAGGGAGGGGCCAAAAACATTCAGTACTTC. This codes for CASSPEGGAKNIQYF.